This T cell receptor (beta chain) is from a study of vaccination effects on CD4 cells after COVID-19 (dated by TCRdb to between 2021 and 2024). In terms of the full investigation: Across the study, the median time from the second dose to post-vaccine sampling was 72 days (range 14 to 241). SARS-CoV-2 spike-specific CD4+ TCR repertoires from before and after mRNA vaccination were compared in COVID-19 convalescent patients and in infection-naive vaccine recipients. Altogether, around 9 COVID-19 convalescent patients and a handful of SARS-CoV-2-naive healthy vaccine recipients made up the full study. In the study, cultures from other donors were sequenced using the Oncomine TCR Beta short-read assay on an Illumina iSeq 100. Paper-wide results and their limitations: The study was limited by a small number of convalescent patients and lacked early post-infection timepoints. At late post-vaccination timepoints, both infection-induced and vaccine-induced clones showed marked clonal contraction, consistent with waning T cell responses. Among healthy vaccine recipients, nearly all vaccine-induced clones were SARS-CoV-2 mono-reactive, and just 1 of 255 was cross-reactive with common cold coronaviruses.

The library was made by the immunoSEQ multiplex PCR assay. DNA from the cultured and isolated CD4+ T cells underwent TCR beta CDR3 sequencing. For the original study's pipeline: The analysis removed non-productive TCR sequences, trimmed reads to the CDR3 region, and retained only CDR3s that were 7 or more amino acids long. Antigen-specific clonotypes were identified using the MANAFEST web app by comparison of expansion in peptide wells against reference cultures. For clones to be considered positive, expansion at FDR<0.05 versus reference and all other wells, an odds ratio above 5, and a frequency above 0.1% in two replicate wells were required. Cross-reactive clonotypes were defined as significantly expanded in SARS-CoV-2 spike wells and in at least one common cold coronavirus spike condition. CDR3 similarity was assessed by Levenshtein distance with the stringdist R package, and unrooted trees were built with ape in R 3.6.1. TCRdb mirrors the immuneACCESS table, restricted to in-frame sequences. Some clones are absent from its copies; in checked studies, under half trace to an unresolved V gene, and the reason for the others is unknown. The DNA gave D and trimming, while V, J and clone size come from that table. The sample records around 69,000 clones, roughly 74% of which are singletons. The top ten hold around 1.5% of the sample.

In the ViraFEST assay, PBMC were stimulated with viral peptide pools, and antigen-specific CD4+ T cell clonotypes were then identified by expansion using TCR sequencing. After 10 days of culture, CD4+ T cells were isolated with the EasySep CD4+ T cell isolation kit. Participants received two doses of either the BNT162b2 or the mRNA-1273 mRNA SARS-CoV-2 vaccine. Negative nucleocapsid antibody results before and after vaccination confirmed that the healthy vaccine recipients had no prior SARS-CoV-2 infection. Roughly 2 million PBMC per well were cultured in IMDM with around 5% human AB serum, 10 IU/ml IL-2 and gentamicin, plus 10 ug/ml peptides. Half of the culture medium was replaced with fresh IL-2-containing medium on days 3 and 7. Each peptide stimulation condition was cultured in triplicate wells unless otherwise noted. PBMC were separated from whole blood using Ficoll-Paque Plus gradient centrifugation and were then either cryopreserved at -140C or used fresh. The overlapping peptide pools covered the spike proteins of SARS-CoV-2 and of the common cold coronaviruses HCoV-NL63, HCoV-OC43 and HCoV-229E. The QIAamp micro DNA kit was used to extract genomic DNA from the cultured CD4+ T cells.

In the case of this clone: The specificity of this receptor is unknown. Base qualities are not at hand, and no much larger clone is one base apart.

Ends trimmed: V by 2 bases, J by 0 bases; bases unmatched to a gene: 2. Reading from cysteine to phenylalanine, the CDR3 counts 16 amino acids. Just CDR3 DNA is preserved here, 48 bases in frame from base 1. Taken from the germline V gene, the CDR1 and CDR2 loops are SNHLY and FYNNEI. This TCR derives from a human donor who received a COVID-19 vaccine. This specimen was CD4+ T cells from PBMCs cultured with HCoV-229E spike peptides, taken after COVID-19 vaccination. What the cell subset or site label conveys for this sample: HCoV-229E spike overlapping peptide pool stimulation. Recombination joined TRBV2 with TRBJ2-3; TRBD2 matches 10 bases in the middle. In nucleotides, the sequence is TGTGCCAGCAGTGAACTAGCGGGGGCTAGCACAGATACGCAGTATTTT. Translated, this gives CASSELAGASTDTQYF. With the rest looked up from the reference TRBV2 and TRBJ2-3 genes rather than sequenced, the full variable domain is EPEVTQTPSHQVTQMGQEVILRCVPISNHLYFYWYRQILGQKVEFLVSFYNNEISEKSEIFDDQFSVERPDGSNFTLKIRSTKLEDSAMYFCASSELAGASTDTQYFGPGTRLTVL.